This entry lists 18 T cell receptor beta chains sequenced from one sample in a study of blood T cell repertoires in COVID-19. Some clones are missing from TCRdb's copy, which holds only in-frame ones; the method was immunoSEQ multiplex PCR. The repertoire includes fewer than 350,000 clones, 70% to 90% of them detected once, and about 4% sits in the top ten. Sequenced sample: PBMCs or T cells enriched from blood (not recorded which). These receptors all stem from a woman in her 30s with acute COVID-19.

This chain joins TRBV5-6 and TRBJ1-4, with D maybe TRBD1 (6 bases). CDR1 and CDR2 (germline): SGHDT, YYEEEE. V lost 1 base to trimming and J lost 2 bases, with 9 bases between them. The length of the CDR3 is 15 residues. The CDR3 spells CASSLTGMTNEKLFF. The CDR3 nucleotides read TGTGCCAGCAGCTTGACAGGGATGACTAATGAAAAACTGTTTTTT. The variable domain in full, with the rest retrieved from reference TRBV5-6 and TRBJ1-4, is DAGVTQSPTHLIKTRGQQVTLRCSPKSGHDTVSWYQQALGQGPQFIFQYYEEEERQRGNFPDRFSGHQFPNYSSELNVNALLLGDSALYLCASSLTGMTNEKLFFGSGTQLSVL.

The chain recombines TRBV29-1 with TRBJ2-1; D is unclear. CDR1 SQVTM and CDR2 ANQGSEA come from the germline V gene. The CDR3 has 10 residues. V was shortened by 3 bases and J by 6 bases, with 3 bases between the two germline ends. CDR3 residues: CSVDLNEQFF. In DNA, the CDR3 is TGCAGCGTTGACCTCAATGAGCAGTTCTTC.

Here the CDR3 DNA reads TGTGCCAGCAGTTACTCGAGTGCGGTTATCTCCTACGAGCAGTACTTC. This codes for CASSYSSAVISYEQYF. This chain links TRBV6-5 with TRBJ2-7, with D unresolved. Germline loops: CDR1 MNHEY, CDR2 SVGAGI. CDR3 length equals 16 residues. The germline V and J ends were trimmed by 0 bases and 0 bases, with 12 bases remaining between them.

This clone has a single count. The rearrangement uses TRBV29-1 and TRBJ2-1; D unresolved. Between the trimmed V and J ends, which lost 6 bases and 4 bases, there was a span of 16 bases. The germline V gene has CDR1 SQVTM and CDR2 ANQGSEA. This CDR3 region has 14 residues. The CDR3 DNA is TGCAGCGTGGATGGTCCCGGCGGTTACAATGAGCAGTTCTTC. This encodes CSVDGPGGYNEQFF.

The gene calls are TRBV5-3 and TRBJ2-1, with TRBD2 matching 7 bases. TRBV5-3 is designated an ORF whose function remains uncertain. Trimming removed 4 bases from V and 6 bases from J; junction bases left unmatched: 16. The CDR3 consists of 17 residues. The CDR3 DNA follows: TGTGCCAGAAGCCTCCGGGTTGGCGGGAGTGATCTCAATGAGCAGTTCTTC. Amino acids: CARSLRVGGSDLNEQFF.

The CDR3 DNA sequence: TGTGCCAGCAGTGAACCCCCAGAAGCGTGGCAGAACACTGAAGCTTTCTTT. Protein product: CASSEPPEAWQNTEAFF. The rearrangement uses TRBV6-1 and TRBJ1-1; D unresolved. V was pared by 2 bases and J by 1 base, with 17 bases between. CDR1 MNHNS and CDR2 SASEGT come from the germline V gene. The CDR3 length is 17 residues.

This chain joins TRBV7-9 and TRBJ1-2; 9 positions match TRBD1. Looked up from germline, CDR1 is SEHNR and CDR2 is FQNEAQ (reference sequence). The CDR3 has 16 amino acids. J lost 5 bases, V lost 5 bases, and 12 bases had no gene match. The CDR3 coding sequence is TGTGCCAGCAGCGAAGGGGGTTGGACAGGGGATTATGGCTACACCTTC. Translated, it gives CASSEGGWTGDYGYTF. Combining the CDR3 with reference TRBV7-9 and TRBJ1-2 gives the whole variable domain DTGVSQNPRHKITKRGQNVTFRCDPISEHNRLYWYRQTLGQGPEFLTYFQNEAQLEKSRLLSDRFSAERPKGSFSTLEIQRTEQGDSAMYLCASSEGGWTGDYGYTFGSGTRLTVV.

The V gene is TRBV5-4, the J gene TRBJ1-6, with TRBD1 as a possible D gene (6 bases). V was trimmed by 4 bases and J by 8 bases, leaving 13 bases between them. Germline V CDR1 and CDR2: SGHNT, YYREEE (reference sequence). This CDR3 has 14 residues. Here the CDR3 reads CASSTGTSYSPLHF. Here the CDR3 DNA reads TGTGCCAGCAGCACCGGGACATCTTATTCACCCCTCCACTTT.

In this sample, this clone turned up once. The CDR3 DNA follows: TGTGCCAGCAGCTTAAACCCAGGACTAGCGGGAGGGGATACGCAGTATTTT. This sequence encodes CASSLNPGLAGGDTQYF. The rearrangement uses TRBV7-3 and TRBJ2-3; 15 bases map to TRBD2. V lost 1 base and J lost 6; bases outside the gene matches: 5. The germline V gene encodes CDR1 SGHTA and CDR2 FQGTGA. The CDR3 runs to 17 residues. The variable domain in full, with the rest retrieved from reference TRBV7-3 and TRBJ2-3, is GAGVSQTPSNKVTEKGKYVELRCDPISGHTALYWYRQSLGQGPEFLIYFQGTGAADDSGLPNDRFFAVRPEGSVSTLKIQRTERGDSAVYLCASSLNPGLAGGDTQYFGPGTRLTVL.

The chain joins TRBV7-2 to TRBJ2-4; 14 bases are shared with TRBD2. The CDR3 extends over 18 amino acids. Germline V gene sequence: CDR1 SGHTA, CDR2 FQGNSA. The trim removed 1 base at V and 8 bases at J, leaving 10 bases unmatched. The CDR3 region has the DNA TGTGCCAGCAGCTTAGTGGGAGGGACTAGCGGGAGAGGGTACATTCAGTACTTC. It is translated as CASSLVGGTSGRGYIQYF.

This clone was seen only once. The rearrangement joins TRBV11-2 to TRBJ1-1; the match to TRBD1 covers 9 bases. Germline CDR1 is SGHAT and CDR2 is FQNNGV. The V and J ends lost 5 bases and 1 base, in that order; junction bases with no gene match: 2. The CDR3 is made up of 14 amino acids. DNA of the CDR3: TGTGCCAGCAGCCCGGGACAGGGGAACACTGAAGCTTTCTTT. It encodes CASSPGQGNTEAFF.

V gene TRBV14 combines with J gene TRBJ1-2; 8 bases map to TRBD1. Germline CDR1 is SGHDN and CDR2 is FVKESK. V dropped 5 bases and J dropped 7; count of bases not matched to a gene: 15. The CDR3 has 16 residues. CDR3 in DNA: TGTGCCAGCAGCATAAGTCAAACTCAGGGGGCATTTGGCTACACCTTC. Amino acids: CASSISQTQGAFGYTF.

The rearrangement uses TRBV3-1 (or the pseudogene TRBV3-2) and TRBJ2-5; TRBD2 matches 7 bases. V was pared by 4 bases and J by 2 bases, with 4 bases of the junction left unmatched. The germline V gene has CDR1 LGHDT and CDR2 YNNKEL (reference sequence). This CDR3 comprises 14 residues. This CDR3 reads CASSPRDYQETQYF. The CDR3 DNA follows: TGTGCCAGCAGCCCTAGGGACTATCAAGAGACCCAGTACTTC.

V gene TRBV29-1 combines with J gene TRBJ2-7, with 10 bases fitting TRBD1. This CDR3 region has 13 residues. Germline V gene data show CDR1 as SQVTM and CDR2 as ANQGSEA. Germline trimming cut 3 bases from V and 5 bases from J; bases unmatched to any gene: 4. The CDR3 here is CSVDRGTGDEQYF. As DNA, the CDR3 is TGCAGCGTTGACCGAGGGACAGGGGACGAGCAGTACTTC.

This clone appeared a single time. The chain links TRBV18 to TRBJ2-3; 8 bases are shared with TRBD2. Per the germline V gene, CDR1 is KGHSH and CDR2 is LQKENI. With V trimmed by 0 bases and J by 7 bases, 12 bases remained unmatched. The CDR3 sequence is 17 residues long. The CDR3 here is CASSPPVGSGSSYTQYF. CDR3 sequence (DNA): TGTGCCAGCTCACCACCGGTGGGAAGCGGGAGTTCATATACGCAGTATTTT.

The CDR3 spells CASSPEGYGYTF. CDR3 coding DNA: TGCGCCAGCAGCCCTGAGGGATATGGCTACACCTTC. The chain combines TRBV5-1 with TRBJ1-2; unclear D gene. This CDR3 spans 12 amino acids. V was trimmed by 4 bases and J by 5 bases, leaving 9 bases between them. The V gene's germline CDR1 is SGHRS and CDR2 YFSETQ.

This clone was picked up a small number of times. The chain links TRBV5-4 to TRBJ1-6, with TRBD1 as a possible D gene (6 bases). From germline, CDR1 is SGHNT and CDR2 YYREEE (reference sequence). V gave up 0 bases and J gave up 8 bases, with 15 bases separating them. The CDR3 loop spans 16 amino acids. The CDR3 here is CASSLERGSRDSPLHF. The CDR3 region has the DNA TGTGCCAGCAGCTTGGAAAGGGGGTCAAGGGATTCACCCCTCCACTTT.

In its sample, this clone was seen a few times. V gene TRBV7-9 combines with J gene TRBJ1-1; TRBD1 matches 9 bases. The CDR3 has 15 residues. Per germline, CDR1 SEHNR and CDR2 FQNEAQ (reference sequence). The junction had 5 bases not matched to a gene; V was cut back by 5 bases and J by 1 base. CDR3: CASSPGQGKNTEAFF. In DNA, the CDR3 is TGTGCCAGCAGCCCCGGACAGGGGAAGAACACTGAAGCTTTCTTT.